The rows below give T cell receptor beta chains drawn from one sample of a study of blood T cell repertoires in COVID-19. TCRdb's copy holds only in-frame clones and misses some; the assay was immunoSEQ multiplex PCR. The repertoire includes tens of thousands of clones, 80% to 95% of them detected once, and roughly 5% sits in the top ten. Source material: peripheral blood. Receptor source: a woman aged 55-70 years with active COVID-19. Both conserved end residues are part of each CDR3. The D gene is left open where the match is weak. Size values are once, few and many counts, or a class for expanded clones, and some rows have none.

J gene: TRBJ2-2
clone size: once
CDR3 length: 21
V gene: TRBV6-2/TRBV6-3
D gene: TRBD2
CDR3 protein: CASSYSSLGLAGFLNTGELFF
CDR3 DNA: TGTGCCAGCAGTTACTCGAGCCTAGGACTAGCGGGTTTTCTGAACACCGGGGAGCTGTTTTTT

J gene: TRBJ2-1
clone size: .
CDR3 length: 16
V gene: TRBV5-6
D gene: TRBD2
CDR3 protein: CASSLRGLAGNNEQFF
CDR3 DNA: TGTGCCAGCAGCTTGAGGGGGCTAGCGGGGAACAATGAGCAGTTCTTC

J gene: TRBJ1-5
clone size: .
CDR3 length: 13
V gene: TRBV30
D gene: .
CDR3 protein: CAWRGGNNQPQHF
CDR3 DNA: TGTGCCTGGAGGGGGGGTAACAATCAGCCCCAGCATTTT

J gene: TRBJ2-5
clone size: .
CDR3 length: 14
V gene: TRBV11-2
D gene: TRBD2
CDR3 protein: CASSLTSGSETQYF
CDR3 DNA: TGTGCCAGCAGCTTAACTAGCGGGAGTGAGACCCAGTACTTC

J gene: TRBJ2-3
clone size: once
CDR3 length: 15
V gene: TRBV7-2
D gene: TRBD2
CDR3 protein: CASSPGGPVVDTQYF
CDR3 DNA: TGTGCCAGCAGCCCGGGAGGGCCTGTGGTAGATACGCAGTATTTT

J gene: TRBJ1-6
clone size: once
CDR3 length: 14
V gene: TRBV15
D gene: .
CDR3 protein: CATRQGAYNSPLHF
CDR3 DNA: TGTGCCACCAGGCAGGGTGCCTATAATTCACCCCTCCACTTT

J gene: TRBJ2-5
clone size: .
CDR3 length: 15
V gene: TRBV3-1/TRBV3-2
D gene: TRBD1
CDR3 protein: CASSQDGQGIETQYF
CDR3 DNA: TGTGCCAGCAGCCAAGATGGACAGGGTATTGAGACCCAGTACTTC

J gene: TRBJ1-3
clone size: .
CDR3 length: 14
V gene: TRBV6-6
D gene: .
CDR3 protein: CASSYQGSGNTIYF
CDR3 DNA: TGTGCCAGCAGTTACCAGGGGTCCGGAAACACCATATATTTT

J gene: TRBJ2-5
clone size: .
CDR3 length: 14
V gene: TRBV18
D gene: .
CDR3 protein: CASSPDRAGETQYF
CDR3 DNA: TGTGCCAGCTCACCAGACAGGGCGGGGGAGACCCAGTACTTC

J gene: TRBJ2-7
clone size: .
CDR3 length: 17
V gene: TRBV14
D gene: TRBD2
CDR3 protein: CASSQEDGGLALYEQYF
CDR3 DNA: TGTGCCAGCAGCCAAGAAGATGGGGGACTAGCCCTCTACGAGCAGTACTTC

J gene: TRBJ2-5
clone size: .
CDR3 length: 12
V gene: TRBV5-1
D gene: .
CDR3 protein: CASSWARETQYF
CDR3 DNA: TGCGCCAGCAGCTGGGCGAGAGAGACCCAGTACTTC

J gene: TRBJ2-7
clone size: .
CDR3 length: 13
V gene: TRBV7-9
D gene: .
CDR3 protein: CASTRIESYEQYF
CDR3 DNA: TGTGCCAGCACCCGTATCGAGAGTTACGAGCAGTACTTC

J gene: TRBJ2-6
clone size: .
CDR3 length: 16
V gene: TRBV5-4
D gene: TRBD2
CDR3 protein: CASSVLSGTGANVLTF
CDR3 DNA: TGTGCCAGCAGCGTTCTTAGCGGGACTGGGGCCAACGTCCTGACTTTC

J gene: TRBJ2-2
clone size: .
CDR3 length: 16
V gene: TRBV4-2
D gene: TRBD2
CDR3 protein: CASSQGLAGGTGELFF
CDR3 DNA: TGTGCCAGCAGCCAAGGACTAGCGGGAGGTACCGGGGAGCTGTTTTTT

J gene: TRBJ2-7
clone size: .
CDR3 length: 14
V gene: TRBV6-5
D gene: TRBD2
CDR3 protein: CASRKTSGSYEQYF
CDR3 DNA: TGTGCCAGCAGGAAGACTAGCGGGTCCTACGAGCAGTACTTC

J gene: TRBJ2-5
clone size: .
CDR3 length: 14
V gene: TRBV5-4
D gene: .
CDR3 protein: CASSPTTSRETQYF
CDR3 DNA: TGTGCCAGCAGCCCGACAACTAGCAGGGAGACCCAGTACTTC

J gene: TRBJ2-2
clone size: .
CDR3 length: 14
V gene: TRBV6-2/TRBV6-3
D gene: TRBD1
CDR3 protein: CASSRTGNTGELFF
CDR3 DNA: TGTGCCAGCAGCCGGACAGGGAACACCGGGGAGCTGTTTTTT

J gene: TRBJ2-3
clone size: once
CDR3 length: 16
V gene: TRBV7-6
D gene: TRBD2
CDR3 protein: CASSFGSGSTTDTQYF
CDR3 DNA: TGTGCCAGCAGCTTCGGAAGCGGGAGCACAACAGATACGCAGTATTTT

J gene: TRBJ1-1
clone size: .
CDR3 length: 14
V gene: TRBV9
D gene: .
CDR3 protein: CASSETGMNTEAFF
CDR3 DNA: TGTGCCAGCAGCGAAACAGGTATGAACACTGAAGCTTTCTTT

J gene: TRBJ1-4
clone size: .
CDR3 length: 15
V gene: TRBV5-5
D gene: .
CDR3 protein: CASSLVRGVGEKLFF
CDR3 DNA: TGTGCCAGCAGCTTGGTACGGGGGGTGGGTGAAAAACTGTTTTTT

J gene: TRBJ2-1
clone size: .
CDR3 length: 15
V gene: TRBV11-1
D gene: .
CDR3 protein: CASSFGAGDYNEQFF
CDR3 DNA: TGTGCCAGCAGCTTTGGGGCAGGGGATTACAATGAGCAGTTCTTC

J gene: TRBJ2-3
clone size: .
CDR3 length: 12
V gene: TRBV10-3
D gene: .
CDR3 protein: CAIASSADTQYF
CDR3 DNA: TGTGCCATCGCCTCTAGCGCAGATACGCAGTATTTT

J gene: TRBJ1-1
clone size: .
CDR3 length: 17
V gene: TRBV11-3
D gene: TRBD1
CDR3 protein: CAIPRRTGGEHYTEAFF
CDR3 DNA: TGTGCCATACCACGGCGGACAGGGGGTGAGCACTACACTGAAGCTTTCTTT

J gene: TRBJ2-6
clone size: .
CDR3 length: 15
V gene: TRBV5-6
D gene: .
CDR3 protein: CASSFAGTGANVLTF
CDR3 DNA: TGTGCCAGCAGCTTTGCAGGTACTGGGGCCAACGTCCTGACTTTC

J gene: TRBJ1-4
clone size: .
CDR3 length: 14
V gene: TRBV3-1/TRBV3-2
D gene: .
CDR3 protein: CASSPPGINEKLFF
CDR3 DNA: TGTGCCAGCAGCCCCCCCGGGATTAATGAAAAACTGTTTTTT

J gene: TRBJ1-4
clone size: .
CDR3 length: 15
V gene: TRBV21-1
D gene: .
CDR3 protein: CASLPGDSRDEKLFF
CDR3 DNA: TGTGCCAGCCTCCCCGGGGACAGTAGGGATGAAAAACTGTTTTTT

J gene: TRBJ2-1
clone size: .
CDR3 length: 16
V gene: TRBV28
D gene: TRBD1
CDR3 protein: CASSKSGDSFYNEQFF
CDR3 DNA: TGTGCCAGCAGTAAGAGTGGGGACAGCTTCTACAATGAGCAGTTCTTC

J gene: TRBJ2-2
clone size: once
CDR3 length: 15
V gene: TRBV27
D gene: .
CDR3 protein: CASSLQGQPTGELFF
CDR3 DNA: TGTGCCAGCAGTTTACAGGGACAACCCACCGGGGAGCTGTTTTTT

J gene: TRBJ2-7
clone size: .
CDR3 length: 14
V gene: TRBV20-1
D gene: TRBD2
CDR3 protein: CSASASGSPYEQYF
CDR3 DNA: TGCAGTGCAAGTGCGAGCGGGAGTCCCTACGAGCAGTACTTC

J gene: TRBJ2-5
clone size: .
CDR3 length: 13
V gene: TRBV7-9
D gene: .
CDR3 protein: CASSLAGGETQYF
CDR3 DNA: TGTGCCAGCAGCTTAGCGGGAGGAGAGACCCAGTACTTC

J gene: TRBJ2-7
clone size: .
CDR3 length: 16
V gene: TRBV18
D gene: TRBD1
CDR3 protein: CASSPPGQGISYEQYF
CDR3 DNA: TGTGCCAGCTCACCACCGGGACAGGGGATTTCCTACGAGCAGTACTTC

J gene: TRBJ2-1
clone size: .
CDR3 length: 14
V gene: TRBV28
D gene: TRBD1
CDR3 protein: CASSLDRGLYEQFF
CDR3 DNA: TGTGCCAGCAGCTTGGACAGGGGGCTGTATGAGCAGTTCTTC

J gene: TRBJ1-6
clone size: once
CDR3 length: 13
V gene: TRBV19
D gene: .
CDR3 protein: CSSRARVDSPLHF
CDR3 DNA: TGTTCTTCCAGGGCAAGGGTGGATTCACCCCTCCACTTT

J gene: TRBJ2-5
clone size: .
CDR3 length: 14
V gene: TRBV6-5
D gene: TRBD1
CDR3 protein: CASSPGGLGETQYF
CDR3 DNA: TGTGCCAGCAGTCCAGGGGGTTTGGGAGAGACCCAGTACTTC

J gene: TRBJ2-7
clone size: .
CDR3 length: 12
V gene: TRBV12-3/TRBV12-4
D gene: .
CDR3 protein: CASSFFPGEQYF
CDR3 DNA: TGTGCCAGCAGTTTTTTCCCGGGCGAGCAGTACTTC

J gene: TRBJ1-4
clone size: .
CDR3 length: 14
V gene: TRBV7-9
D gene: .
CDR3 protein: CASSQGRGAEKLFF
CDR3 DNA: TGTGCCAGCAGCCAGGGGAGAGGGGCGGAAAAACTGTTTTTT

J gene: TRBJ2-1
clone size: .
CDR3 length: 12
V gene: TRBV4-1
D gene: .
CDR3 protein: CASSQETVEQFF
CDR3 DNA: TGCGCCAGCAGCCAAGAAACAGTTGAGCAGTTCTTC

J gene: TRBJ2-3
clone size: .
CDR3 length: 12
V gene: TRBV5-1
D gene: .
CDR3 protein: CASRQDGYTQYF
CDR3 DNA: TGCGCCAGCAGACAGGACGGTTATACGCAGTATTTT

J gene: TRBJ1-5
clone size: many
CDR3 length: 17
V gene: TRBV11-3
D gene: .
CDR3 protein: CASSLEGERDTNQPQHF
CDR3 DNA: TGTGCCAGCAGCTTAGAGGGTGAGAGGGACACAAATCAGCCCCAGCATTTT

J gene: TRBJ2-2
clone size: .
CDR3 length: 15
V gene: TRBV5-1
D gene: TRBD1
CDR3 protein: CASSLRTGETGELFF
CDR3 DNA: TGCGCCAGCAGCCTCCGGACAGGGGAGACCGGGGAGCTGTTTTTT

J gene: TRBJ2-2
clone size: .
CDR3 length: 17
V gene: TRBV7-2
D gene: TRBD2
CDR3 protein: CASSLGGLAGVPGELFF
CDR3 DNA: TGTGCCAGCAGCTTAGGGGGACTAGCGGGAGTCCCCGGGGAGCTGTTTTTT

J gene: TRBJ2-7
clone size: .
CDR3 length: 14
V gene: TRBV6-6
D gene: .
CDR3 protein: CASTEGLASYEQYF
CDR3 DNA: TGTGCCAGCACCGAGGGCCTAGCATCCTACGAGCAGTACTTC

J gene: TRBJ2-1
clone size: once
CDR3 length: 17
V gene: TRBV27
D gene: .
CDR3 protein: CASSKGGTPTHYNEQFF
CDR3 DNA: TGTGCCAGCAGTAAAGGCGGTACCCCAACTCATTACAATGAGCAGTTCTTC

J gene: TRBJ2-7
clone size: .
CDR3 length: 10
V gene: TRBV28
D gene: .
CDR3 protein: CANRSHEQYF
CDR3 DNA: TGTGCCAACCGGTCCCACGAGCAGTACTTC

J gene: TRBJ2-1
clone size: .
CDR3 length: 13
V gene: TRBV5-1
D gene: .
CDR3 protein: CASSLALGSHGFF
CDR3 DNA: TGCGCCAGCAGCTTGGCCCTCGGGAGTCACGGGTTCTTC

J gene: TRBJ1-2
clone size: once
CDR3 length: 14
V gene: TRBV28
D gene: .
CDR3 protein: CASSLNGVLYGYTF
CDR3 DNA: TGTGCCAGCAGTCTAAACGGGGTTTTATATGGCTACACCTTC

J gene: TRBJ1-1
clone size: .
CDR3 length: 12
V gene: TRBV7-9
D gene: .
CDR3 protein: CASSPGGTEAFF
CDR3 DNA: TGTGCCAGCAGCCCGGGAGGGACTGAAGCTTTCTTT

J gene: TRBJ2-1
clone size: .
CDR3 length: 15
V gene: TRBV4-1
D gene: .
CDR3 protein: CASSLGLRPYNEQFF
CDR3 DNA: TGCGCCAGCAGCCTAGGACTGAGGCCCTACAATGAGCAGTTCTTC

J gene: TRBJ1-5
clone size: .
CDR3 length: 20
V gene: TRBV6-2/TRBV6-3
D gene: TRBD1
CDR3 protein: CASSSSVRQGRSYSNQPQHF
CDR3 DNA: TGTGCCAGCAGTTCAAGCGTCCGACAGGGTCGATCGTATAGCAATCAGCCCCAGCATTTT

J gene: TRBJ1-2
clone size: .
CDR3 length: 12
V gene: TRBV29-1
D gene: .
CDR3 protein: CSVVAGNYGYTF
CDR3 DNA: TGCAGCGTTGTCGCGGGAAACTATGGCTACACCTTC